The 8 T cell receptor beta chains below all came from one sample that was sequenced in a study of blood T cell repertoires in COVID-19. Sequenced by immunoSEQ multiplex PCR; TCRdb stores in-frame clones only, minus some. The sample includes fewer than 250,000 clones, around four fifths of them seen just once. Sequenced input: peripheral blood. The source is a man aged 30 to 39 with active or convalescent COVID-19.

The chain employs TRBV9 and TRBJ1-2, with 10 bases aligning to TRBD1. V trimming: 3 bases; J trimming: 8 bases; junction bases outside the gene matches: 13. This CDR3 comprises 16 residues. Germline V CDR1 and CDR2: SGDLS, YYNGEE. CDR3 bases: TGTGCCAGCAGCGCAAACCCTGGACAGGGGGTTCGGGGCTACACCTTC. Its translation is CASSANPGQGVRGYTF.

This clone has a handful of counts. This chain uses TRBV30 with TRBJ2-1, with D possibly being TRBD2 (6 bases). Germline lookup yields CDR1 GTSNPN and CDR2 SVGIG (reference sequence). Trimming took off 2 bases at V and 1 base at J, with 27 bases between the two ends. The CDR3 length is 20 residues. CDR3 region: CAWSPRKRAGPLGSYNEQFF. Written as DNA, the CDR3 is TGTGCCTGGAGTCCCCGCAAGAGGGCGGGGCCTCTGGGTTCCTACAATGAGCAGTTCTTC.

The DNA for the CDR3 is TGTGCCAGCCGATATACGGCGAACACCGGGGAGCTGTTTTTT. This translates into CASRYTANTGELFF. This sequence joins TRBV7-2 and TRBJ2-2; no reliable D call. The CDR3 consists of 14 residues. V shed 8 bases and J shed 0 bases, with 10 bases lying between them. CDR1 and CDR2 (germline): SGHTA, FQGNSA.

The gene calls are TRBV3-1 (or the pseudogene TRBV3-2) and TRBJ1-5, with D possibly being TRBD1 (6 bases). CDR1 and CDR2 (germline): LGHDT, YNNKEL (reference sequence). V lost 5 bases, J lost 0 bases, and 14 bases lay in between. The CDR3 extends over 16 amino acids. Here the CDR3 DNA reads TGTGCCAGCAGCAAGGGGGGGGTAGGTAGCAATCAGCCCCAGCATTTT. This translates into CASSKGGVGSNQPQHF.

The chain links TRBV7-2 to TRBJ2-3, with a weak D call TRBD1 (8 bases). Germline V gives CDR1 SGHTA, CDR2 FQGNSA. This CDR3 has 16 residues. V was clipped by 5 bases and J by 1 base, with 16 bases between them. The CDR3 protein is CASSPRQGRGTDTQYF. The CDR3 DNA sequence: TGTGCCAGCAGCCCACGACAGGGGAGGGGCACAGATACGCAGTATTTT. The full variable domain, in which reference TRBV7-2 and TRBJ2-3 provide the parts outside the CDR3, is GAGVSQSPSNKVTEKGKDVELRCDPISGHTALYWYRQSLGQGLEFLIYFQGNSAPDKSGLPSDRFSAERTGGSVSTLTIQRTQQEDSAVYLCASSPRQGRGTDTQYFGPGTRLTVL.

The gene calls are TRBV4-3 and TRBJ1-2, with 7 bases aligning to TRBD1. J was trimmed by 8 bases and V by 3 bases; bases with no gene match: 6. Germline lookup yields CDR1 LGHNA and CDR2 YSLEER. The CDR3 is 13 amino acids. CDR3 DNA: TGCGCCAGCAGCCACTTGGGGACAGTCGGCTACACCTTC. This encodes CASSHLGTVGYTF.

This chain joins TRBV2 and TRBJ1-2; no firm D call. Germline loops: CDR1 SNHLY, CDR2 FYNNEI. V lost 11 bases and J 0 bases, leaving 13 bases between the germline ends. This CDR3 has 13 residues. CDR3 DNA sequence: TGTGCCTATCGAGCACGTTCTAACTATGGCTACACCTTC. It encodes CAYRARSNYGYTF.

This clone was picked up one time. The rearrangement links TRBV7-6 to TRBJ1-6; D call uncertain. This CDR3 has 13 amino acids. The V gene's germline CDR1 is SGHVS and CDR2 FNYEAQ. Trimming removed 4 bases from V and 7 bases from J, with 8 bases in between. The CDR3 is CASSYGVNSPLHF. The CDR3 DNA sequence: TGTGCCAGCAGCTACGGGGTAAATTCACCCCTCCACTTT. Complete variable domain (other parts from reference TRBV7-6 and TRBJ1-6): GAGVSQSPRYKVTKRGQDVALRCDPISGHVSLYWYRQALGQGPEFLTYFNYEAQQDKSGLPNDRFSAERPEGSISTLTIQRTEQRDSAMYRCASSYGVNSPLHFGNGTRLTVT.